These T cell receptor beta chains were read from a single sample in a study of T cell changes during pregnancy in multiple sclerosis. Clones were read by immunoSEQ multiplex PCR, and TCRdb kept only the in-frame ones, dropping some. The sample has more than 35,000 clones; approximately 90% are singletons. This sample comprised CD4+ T cells from peripheral blood mononuclear cells, obtained before pregnancy. Receptors were obtained from a female donor with multiple sclerosis, enrolled in a pregnancy study. Both conserved end residues are part of each CDR3. Each record gives: J gene, V gene, CDR3 protein.

TRBJ2-5	TRBV5-1	CASSPGHLYQETQYF
TRBJ2-1	TRBV7-6	CASSPLGGFAYNEQFF
TRBJ2-5	TRBV5-1	CASSLAYLTPGETQYF
TRBJ1-3	TRBV7-2	CASSEGQLFSGNTIYF
TRBJ2-7	TRBV19	CASSTDGQLSYEQYF
TRBJ2-1	TRBV5-1	CASNPGTGGNEQFF
TRBJ1-1	TRBV7-3	CASSLLGGANTEAFF
TRBJ1-1	TRBV6-5	CASRGTSGWPTEAFF
TRBJ2-3	TRBV10-3	CAIKGSSTDTQYF
TRBJ2-1	TRBV18	CASSPEGYSYNEQFF
TRBJ2-3	TRBV10-3	CAISEVDTGWSDTQYF
TRBJ1-4	TRBV6-4	CASSDSTQGGKLFF
TRBJ1-4	TRBV6-6	CASSYSNQGDEKLFF
TRBJ1-2	TRBV11-2	CASSLARTTTF
TRBJ2-3	TRBV9	CASSASGGGTDTQYF
TRBJ2-2	TRBV11-2	CASSSPGRGYGELFF
TRBJ2-2	TRBV9	CASRRGTNTGELFF
TRBJ2-7	TRBV5-1	CASSLGRTIEYEQYF
TRBJ2-2	TRBV11-2	CASSLDTQNTGELFF
TRBJ1-1	TRBV29-1	CSVPDRVNTEAFF
TRBJ2-3	TRBV6-4	CASSEVEGETQYF
TRBJ1-5	TRBV4-2	CASSQGDLNSNQPQHF
TRBJ2-5	TRBV28	CASSGTYRGGTQYF
TRBJ1-5	TRBV2	CASSGRVANQPQHF
TRBJ2-1	TRBV6-5	CASSILGLEDNEQFF
TRBJ2-5	TRBV18	CASSPSRETQYF
TRBJ2-3	TRBV30	CAWSADRGTQYF
TRBJ1-3	TRBV7-2	CASSPRVGRDTIYF
TRBJ1-2	TRBV5-6	CASSSKSRTPAYGYTF
TRBJ2-5	TRBV28	CASSLVRWAQYF
TRBJ2-7	TRBV9	CASSATGLTYEQYF
TRBJ2-7	TRBV11-2	CASSLPVPEQYF
TRBJ2-7	TRBV2	CASSAQRYEQYF
TRBJ2-3	TRBV28	CASYPAAGSDTQYF
TRBJ2-7	TRBV28	CASGSGQGKEGYEQYF
TRBJ1-2	TRBV11-2	CASTKIDGQLSKGYTF
TRBJ2-3	TRBV15	CATSRVGGAGDTQYF
TRBJ2-7	TRBV2	CASSDQGGGYEQYF
TRBJ2-5	TRBV7-9	CASSLLSGGTQETQYF
TRBJ2-3	TRBV5-1	CASSLAPGTDTQYF
TRBJ2-5	TRBV9	CASSVGSGGAETQYF
TRBJ1-2	TRBV6-6	CASVIPGQGGSYGYTF
TRBJ2-1	TRBV13	CASSLRLAGGAYNEQFF
TRBJ2-5	TRBV6-5	CASSRGEAETQYF
TRBJ1-5	TRBV10-3	CAISERSGGNQPQHF
TRBJ2-2	TRBV19	CASSIELAGQSGELFF
TRBJ1-1	TRBV5-1	CASSQTLGEAEAFF
TRBJ1-1	TRBV7-2	CASSLGSGNTEAFF
TRBJ2-1	TRBV30	CAWSLTTVYNEQFF
TRBJ1-1	TRBV19	CASSPDKGAGAFF
TRBJ1-1	TRBV7-9	CASSLMSGGTEAFF
TRBJ1-2	TRBV6-6	CASSYMTVVYGYTF
TRBJ2-7	TRBV15	CATSRWGQSYEQYF
TRBJ2-5	TRBV5-8	CASSVTGGVKTQYF
TRBJ1-2	TRBV10-3	CAISEPRTFYGYTF
TRBJ1-2	TRBV18	CASSSIRVQFHGYTF
TRBJ1-1	TRBV4-1	CASSQVSGSNTEAFF
TRBJ1-5	TRBV19	CASSMPPRNNQPQHF
TRBJ2-1	TRBV5-4	CASSLTVYNEQFF
TRBJ1-4	TRBV18	CASSPIRDSDNEKLFF